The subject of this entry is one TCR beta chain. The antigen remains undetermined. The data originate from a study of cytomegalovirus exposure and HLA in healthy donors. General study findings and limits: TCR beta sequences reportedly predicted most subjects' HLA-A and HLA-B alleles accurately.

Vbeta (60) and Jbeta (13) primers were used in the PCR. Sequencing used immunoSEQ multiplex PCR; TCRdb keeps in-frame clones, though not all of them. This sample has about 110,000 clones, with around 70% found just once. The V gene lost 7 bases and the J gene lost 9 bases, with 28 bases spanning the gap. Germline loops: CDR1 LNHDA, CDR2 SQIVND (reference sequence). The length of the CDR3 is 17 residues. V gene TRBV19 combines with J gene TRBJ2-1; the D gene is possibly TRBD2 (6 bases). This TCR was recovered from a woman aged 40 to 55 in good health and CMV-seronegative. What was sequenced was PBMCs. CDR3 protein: CASTPRGSRRPAAEQFF. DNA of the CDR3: TGTGCCAGTACCCCCCGGGGGTCAAGACGGCCGGCCGCTGAGCAGTTCTTC.